Listed here are 29 T cell receptor beta chains from one sample, sequenced in a study of blood T cell repertoires in COVID-19. TCRdb keeps only in-frame clones here, not all; method: immunoSEQ multiplex PCR. Altogether under 200,000 clones are present, 80% to 90% being singletons, with the ten largest covering 7.3%. Sequencing was done on a sample of PBMCs or T cells enriched from blood (not recorded which). Every receptor here comes from a man between 50 and 59 years old who had recovered from COVID-19.

This chain connects TRBV2 to TRBJ1-2; D may be TRBD1 (6 bases). CDR1 and CDR2 (germline): SNHLY, FYNNEI. CDR3 length equals 14 residues. The V end was cut by 10 bases, the J end by 4 bases, with 19 bases between. In DNA, the CDR3 is TGTGCCACCCAACAGGGAACGATCGGCTATGGCTACACCTTC. It yields the protein CATQQGTIGYGYTF.

J is TRBJ2-3 and V is TRBV18; 8 positions agree with TRBD2. The length of the CDR3 is 17 residues. The J segment lost 0 bases and the V segment lost 4 bases, leaving 9 bases of the junction unmatched. The germline V gene encodes CDR1 KGHSH and CDR2 LQKENI. The DNA for the CDR3 is TGTGCCAGCTCACTAAGCGGGGGATACTCTAGCACAGATACGCAGTATTTT. Protein: CASSLSGGYSSTDTQYF.

The V gene is TRBV6-5, the J gene TRBJ2-5; tentatively, D is TRBD2 (7 bases). Trimming cost V 5 bases and J 1 base, with 14 bases left between them. Germline V gene sequence: CDR1 MNHEY, CDR2 SVGAGI. CDR3 length equals 15 residues. CDR3 bases: TGTGCCAGCAGTCACACCGGGGGGCTCCAAGAGACCCAGTACTTC. Translation gives CASSHTGGLQETQYF.

The chain employs TRBV18 and TRBJ1-2; D might be TRBD1 (5 bases). The V end was cut by 3 bases, the J end by 6 bases, with 14 bases between. CDR3 length equals 14 residues. Germline loops: CDR1 KGHSH, CDR2 LQKENI. The CDR3 sequence: CASSPGQGLNGYTF. CDR3 bases: TGTGCCAGCTCACCGGGGCAGGGATTGAATGGCTACACCTTC.

The rearrangement links TRBV7-9 to TRBJ2-2, with D possibly TRBD2 on 5 matching bases. The CDR3 extends over 17 amino acids. Germline V CDR1 and CDR2: SEHNR, FQNEAQ (reference sequence). V lost 2 bases and J lost 4, with 17 bases in between. The CDR3 loop is CASSLIPRGPSTGELFF. DNA for the CDR3: TGTGCCAGCAGCTTAATCCCCCGGGGTCCGAGCACCGGGGAGCTGTTTTTT.

This clone was found a few times. The V and J genes are TRBV30 and TRBJ2-3; perhaps TRBD2 as D (6 bases). The CDR3 totals 13 residues. V dropped 3 bases and J dropped 7 bases, with 14 bases sitting between them. Germline assignment: CDR1 GTSNPN and CDR2 SVGIG (reference sequence). CDR3 residues: CAWRRPGENTQYF. The DNA for the CDR3 is TGTGCCTGGAGGCGCCCGGGGGAAAATACGCAGTATTTT.

Comment on this clone: This CDR3 is also generated by other DNA sequences in the sample. CDR3 loop: CASSLGGPDTQYF. In nucleotides, the CDR3 is TGTGCCAGCAGCTTAGGGGGGCCGGATACGCAGTATTTT. The V call is TRBV7-2, the J call TRBJ2-3, with TRBD1 as a possible D gene (6 bases). The CDR3 length is 13 residues. CDR1 is SGHTA and CDR2 is FQGNSA in the germline V gene. V lost 1 base and J lost 6, with 8 bases in between.

The J gene is TRBJ2-5, the V gene TRBV11-3, with D maybe TRBD2 (6 bases). Germline V gene lookup returns CDR1 SGHNT and CDR2 YENEEA. This CDR3 comprises 17 residues. Trimming removed 2 bases from V and 0 bases from J, with 16 bases in between. The CDR3 bases are TGTGCCAGCAGCTTATTTGGGGGGATGTCTTACCAAGAGACCCAGTACTTC. This encodes CASSLFGGMSYQETQYF.

V is TRBV7-9 and J is TRBJ2-5; 8 bases map to TRBD1. V shed 7 bases, J shed 2 bases, and the junction held 12 bases outside the gene matches. CDR3 size: 16 residues. The V gene's germline CDR1 is SEHNR and CDR2 FQNEAQ (reference sequence). The CDR3 spells CASKRLDTGGQETQYF. DNA for the CDR3: TGTGCCAGCAAAAGGTTGGATACAGGGGGGCAAGAGACCCAGTACTTC.

The chain links TRBV19 to TRBJ1-1, with a possible D match to TRBD1 (5 bases). This CDR3 region has 14 residues. V gave up 2 bases and J gave up 1 base, with 8 bases separating them. Germline assignment: CDR1 LNHDA and CDR2 SQIVND (reference sequence). The CDR3 DNA sequence: TGTGCCAGTAGTATACAGGGAGGGAACACTGAAGCTTTCTTT. Protein sequence: CASSIQGGNTEAFF.

The V and J genes are TRBV19 and TRBJ1-2, with a possible D match to TRBD1 (6 bases). This CDR3 is built from 15 residues. Germline V gene data show CDR1 as LNHDA and CDR2 as SQIVND (reference sequence). The V gene lost 7 bases and the J gene lost 4 bases, with 19 bases spanning the gap. The CDR3 bases are TGTGCCAGTAATCCCTCCCCCGGGGGGGCCTATGGCTACACCTTC. Its translation is CASNPSPGGAYGYTF.

The chain carries TRBV19 and TRBJ1-6; a weak D match, TRBD1 (6 bases). The CDR3 runs 13 residues. The V gene lost 10 bases and the J gene lost 5 bases, with 12 bases spanning the gap. The germline CDR1 and CDR2 sequences are LNHDA and SQIVND (reference sequence). This CDR3 is CATRQVDNSPLHF. The DNA for the CDR3 is TGTGCCACTAGACAGGTGGATAATTCACCCCTCCACTTT. The full variable domain, in which reference TRBV19 and TRBJ1-6 provide the parts outside the CDR3, is DGGITQSPKYLFRKEGQNVTLSCEQNLNHDAMYWYRQDPGQGLRLIYYSQIVNDFQKGDIAEGYSVSREKKESFPLTVTSAQKNPTAFYLCATRQVDNSPLHFGNGTRLTVT.

The chain employs TRBV7-2 and TRBJ2-5; D unresolved. The length of the CDR3 is 15 residues. Trimming took 1 base from V and 0 from J, leaving 9 bases between them. Germline lookup yields CDR1 SGHTA and CDR2 FQGNSA. This CDR3 reads CASSLGEMYQETQYF. The CDR3 region has the DNA TGTGCCAGCAGCTTAGGCGAAATGTACCAAGAGACCCAGTACTTC. Drawing the rest from reference TRBV7-2 and TRBJ2-5, the complete variable domain is GAGVSQSPSNKVTEKGKDVELRCDPISGHTALYWYRQSLGQGLEFLIYFQGNSAPDKSGLPSDRFSAERTGGSVSTLTIQRTQQEDSAVYLCASSLGEMYQETQYFGPGTRLLVL.

This clone has only one observation. The chain joins TRBV7-2 to TRBJ2-7; D is unclear. Germline V gene data show CDR1 as SGHTA and CDR2 as FQGNSA. V lost 5 bases, J lost 2 bases, and 10 bases lay in between. The CDR3 runs to 13 residues. This CDR3 is CASSPRFTYEQYF. CDR3 DNA sequence: TGTGCCAGCAGCCCACGGTTTACCTACGAGCAGTACTTC.

J is TRBJ2-5 and V is TRBV5-3; 8 nucleotides align to TRBD1. TRBV5-3 is an open reading frame whose function is uncertain. The CDR3 has 16 amino acids. With V trimmed by 1 base and J by 1 base, 6 bases remained unmatched. The CDR3 region is CARSLRDRGPQETQYF. In DNA, the CDR3 is TGTGCCAGAAGCTTGCGCGACAGGGGACCCCAAGAGACCCAGTACTTC.

The rearrangement joins TRBV21-1 to TRBJ1-1; the D call in the table, TRBD1, was not verified against the DNA. TRBV21-1 constitutes a pseudogene. CDR3 length equals 14 residues. CDR3 amino acids: CASVGQGGNTEAFF. For the CDR3, the DNA is TGTGCCAGCGTCGGACAGGGGGGGAACACTGAAGCTTTCTTT.

This chain links TRBV5-6 with TRBJ2-2; no firm D call. V lost 4 bases and J lost 3, with 4 bases in between. The CDR3 has 12 amino acids. Germline loops: CDR1 SGHDT, CDR2 YYEEEE. The DNA of the CDR3 is TGTGCCAGCAGCCTCTACACCGGGGAGCTGTTTTTT. This codes for CASSLYTGELFF. Filled out from reference TRBV5-6 and TRBJ2-2, the complete variable domain reads DAGVTQSPTHLIKTRGQQVTLRCSPKSGHDTVSWYQQALGQGPQFIFQYYEEEERQRGNFPDRFSGHQFPNYSSELNVNALLLGDSALYLCASSLYTGELFFGEGSRLTVL.

CDR3 residues: CASSQWDRPLFF. Here the CDR3 DNA reads TGTGCCAGCAGCCAATGGGACAGGCCTCTGTTTTTT. The chain has TRBV5-6 and TRBJ1-4, with TRBD1 identical over 8 bases. The CDR3 totals 12 residues. Germline V gene lookup returns CDR1 SGHDT and CDR2 YYEEEE. V gave up 4 bases and J gave up 14 bases; unmatched junction bases: 7.

This clone was recorded only once. The chain's CDR3 is CASSPNPLQGGGNTEAFF. As DNA, the CDR3 is TGTGCCAGCTCACCAAATCCATTACAGGGGGGAGGGAACACTGAAGCTTTCTTT. The genes are TRBV18 and TRBJ1-1, with 8 bases aligning to TRBD1. Per the germline V gene, CDR1 is KGHSH and CDR2 is LQKENI. V shed 2 bases and J 1 base; nucleotides not matched to a gene: 12. This CDR3 is built from 18 residues.

This chain uses TRBV6-2 or TRBV6-3 with TRBJ1-1; D not resolved. Looked up from germline, CDR1 is MNHEY and CDR2 is SVGEGT. There are 12 residues in the CDR3. V lost 2 bases, J lost 4 bases, and 5 bases lay in between. CDR3 bases: TGTGCCAGCAGTTACCCTCCCACTGAAGCTTTCTTT. Protein: CASSYPPTEAFF.

This clone has only a few counts. The chain employs TRBV7-9 and TRBJ1-2; D uncertain. The germline CDR1 and CDR2 sequences are SEHNR and FQNEAQ (reference sequence). The CDR3 runs to 15 residues. The V gene lost 2 bases and the J gene lost 0 bases, with 10 bases spanning the gap. The CDR3 region is CASSLIPNTNYGYTF. As DNA, the CDR3 is TGTGCCAGCAGCTTAATTCCCAACACTAACTATGGCTACACCTTC. Filled out from reference TRBV7-9 and TRBJ1-2, the complete variable domain reads DTGVSQNPRHKITKRGQNVTFRCDPISEHNRLYWYRQTLGQGPEFLTYFQNEAQLEKSRLLSDRFSAERPKGSFSTLEIQRTEQGDSAMYLCASSLIPNTNYGYTFGSGTRLTVV.

This clone was seen only once. The J gene is TRBJ1-1, the V gene TRBV19; 9 bases fit TRBD1. Germline CDR1 and CDR2: LNHDA and SQIVND (reference sequence). The V gene end was trimmed by 4 bases and the J gene end by 4 bases; junction bases not matched to a gene: 7. The CDR3 consists of 15 residues. CDR3 coding DNA: TGTGCCAGTAGTAAACCGGGACAGGGAATCACTGAAGCTTTCTTT. Its translation is CASSKPGQGITEAFF.

The chain has TRBV11-2 and TRBJ2-1; 8 nucleotides line up with TRBD2. The CDR3 is 16 residues long. Germline assignment: CDR1 SGHAT and CDR2 FQNNGV. J gave up 4 bases and V 5 bases, and 10 bases lay outside the gene matches. The CDR3 loop reads CASSAYGRGVYNEQFF. In DNA form, the CDR3 reads TGTGCCAGCAGCGCGTACGGGCGGGGGGTTTACAATGAGCAGTTCTTC.

This clone was seen just once. The V call is TRBV7-6, the J call TRBJ2-1, with 7 nucleotides matching TRBD1. The CDR3 is made up of 16 amino acids. After removal of 5 bases from V and 0 bases from J, the junction contained 7 bases not matched to a gene. Germline CDR1 SGHVS, CDR2 FNYEAQ. The CDR3 nucleotides are TGTGCCAGCAGCCCTCGACAGGGAAACTCCTACAATGAGCAGTTCTTC. Translated: CASSPRQGNSYNEQFF.

The chain combines TRBV11-3 with TRBJ2-5, with TRBD1 identical over 10 bases. The trim removed 5 bases at V and 5 bases at J, leaving 2 bases unmatched. The CDR3 runs 13 residues. The germline CDR1 and CDR2 sequences are SGHNT and YENEEA. The CDR3 here is CASSGTGAETQYF. The CDR3, as DNA: TGTGCCAGCAGCGGGACAGGGGCCGAGACCCAGTACTTC.

J is TRBJ2-5 and V is TRBV6-5, with D perhaps matching TRBD2 (7 bases). Per germline, CDR1 MNHEY and CDR2 SVGAGI. V was pared by 8 bases and J by 5 bases, with 12 bases between. The CDR3 length is 12 residues. The CDR3 DNA sequence: TGTGCCAGCGGGGGGGCTGGGGAGACCCAGTACTTC. Translation: CASGGAGETQYF.

The chain carries TRBV3-1 (or the pseudogene TRBV3-2) and TRBJ2-5; TRBD2 matches 11 bases. This CDR3 is 16 amino acids long. Germline V lookup: CDR1 LGHDT, CDR2 YNNKEL (reference sequence). The ends lost 1 base at V and 5 bases at J; junction bases unmatched: 6. CDR3 protein: CASSQGSSGGWETQYF. CDR3 DNA sequence: TGTGCCAGCAGCCAAGGATCTAGCGGGGGGTGGGAGACCCAGTACTTC.

V usage is TRBV4-3 and J usage is TRBJ1-1; 8 bases map to TRBD1. Looked up from germline, CDR1 is LGHNA and CDR2 is YSLEER. The CDR3 runs to 14 residues. The V gene end was trimmed by 0 bases and the J gene end by 7 bases; junction bases not matched to a gene: 4. The CDR3 region is CASSQDRGQGEAFF. CDR3 nucleotide sequence: TGCGCCAGCAGCCAAGATCGAGGACAGGGTGAAGCTTTCTTT.

The V gene is TRBV6-6, the J gene TRBJ2-7, with D tentatively TRBD1 (5 bases). Per the germline V gene, CDR1 is MNHNY and CDR2 is SVGAGI (reference sequence). The CDR3 has 12 amino acids. V shed 7 bases and J shed 3 bases, with 10 bases lying between them. CDR3 loop: CASTQGVYEQYF. CDR3 in DNA: TGTGCCAGCACCCAAGGGGTCTACGAGCAGTACTTC.